This T cell receptor (beta chain) derives from a study of CD8 T cells in ankylosing spondylitis. Quantitative 5'-RACE with molecular barcodes generated TCR beta libraries. One entry per CDR3 protein, called by TCRdb with MiXCR from the 5' RACE reads. The repertoire consists of 250,000 to 400,000 distinct CDR3 sequences, with around 10% occurring once and the leading ten covering roughly 9.1%. CDR1 SGHTA and CDR2 FQGNSA come from the germline V gene. The CDR3 loop spans 14 amino acids. The V gene lost 6 bases and the J gene lost 5 bases, with 16 bases spanning the gap. Remarks on this clonotype: Its antigen is undetermined.

General study results and limits: Several of the motif variants were reported before in synovial fluid and blood from reactive arthritis. Reportedly, matched ankylosing spondylitis synovial fluid was significantly enriched for disease-linked clones. What seemed typical of ankylosing spondylitis blood was a TCR beta motif built from 7 or 8 highly homologous variants.

The source of this sequence is a female donor with ankylosing spondylitis or in good health (not recorded which). Material for sequencing was blood, either unsorted or a sorted T cell fraction (not recorded which). This chain links TRBV7-2 with TRBJ1-2, with a weak D call TRBD1 (5 bases). The CDR3 spells CASSVGGSEYGYTF. The CDR3 region has the DNA TGTGCCAGCAGTGTCGGGGGATCCGAGTATGGCTACACCTTC.